The 21 T cell receptor beta chains reported below all come from one sample, sequenced in a study of blood T cell repertoires in COVID-19. This table comes from immunoSEQ multiplex PCR, and its TCRdb copy is limited to in-frame clones, with some not included. Found here are fewer than 3,000 clones, roughly 87% of them singletons; the top ten hold about a sixth. Sequencing used peripheral blood. These receptors originate from a man between 65 and 85 years old with active COVID-19.

The chain employs TRBV6-2 or TRBV6-3 and TRBJ2-7, with 10 bases identical to TRBD2. CDR1 is MNHEY, CDR2 SVGEGT, per germline. This CDR3 contains 16 residues. V shed 0 bases, J shed 2 bases, and the junction held 4 bases outside the gene matches. The CDR3 region is CASSYSGGLAAYEQYF. The CDR3 coding sequence is TGTGCCAGCAGTTACTCGGGCGGACTAGCGGCCTACGAGCAGTACTTC.

The genes are TRBV25-1 and TRBJ1-2; D not certain. Germline CDR1 reads MGHDK; CDR2 reads SYGVNS. Trimming pared 4 bases from V and 3 bases from J, leaving 12 bases between. The CDR3 length is 14 residues. This chain's CDR3 is CASSASTSDYGYTF. CDR3 sequence (DNA): TGTGCCAGCAGTGCGTCAACATCTGACTATGGCTACACCTTC.

The chain links TRBV24-1 to TRBJ2-3, with TRBD2 matching 9 bases. The germline V gene has CDR1 KGHDR and CDR2 SFDVKD. CDR3 length: 16 residues. V gave up 4 bases and J gave up 2 bases; unmatched junction bases: 6. CDR3 amino acids: CATSEGSGSPTDTQYF. The CDR3 nucleotides read TGTGCCACCAGTGAGGGTAGCGGGAGTCCCACAGATACGCAGTATTTT.

The chain combines TRBV9 with TRBJ2-1; D may be TRBD2 (7 bases). Deletions cut 4 bases from V and 9 bases from J, with 20 bases between. The CDR3 totals 15 residues. The germline CDR1 and CDR2 sequences are SGDLS and YYNGEE. Here the CDR3 reads CASSPWGGGLGEQFF. DNA for the CDR3: TGTGCCAGCAGCCCTTGGGGAGGGGGTTTGGGTGAGCAGTTCTTC.

This clone has just one count. The V gene is TRBV5-1, the J gene TRBJ2-5, with a tentative D call TRBD1 (6 bases). The germline CDR1 and CDR2 sequences are SGHRS and YFSETQ. Deletions cut 0 bases from V and 2 bases from J, with 14 bases between. The CDR3 loop spans 16 amino acids. The CDR3 bases are TGCGCCAGCAGCTTGGTGCCAGGGACAACTCAAGAGACCCAGTACTTC. Translated: CASSLVPGTTQETQYF.

This clone has only a few counts. The V and J genes are TRBV14 and TRBJ1-6; D possibly corresponds to TRBD1 (6 bases). Trimming took 3 bases from V and 3 from J, leaving 9 bases between them. CDR3 length equals 15 residues. In germline, CDR1 is SGHDN, CDR2 FVKESK. CDR3 coding DNA: TGTGCCAGCAGCCATCTCAGGGGCTATAATTCACCCCTCCACTTT. Translated: CASSHLRGYNSPLHF.

The rearrangement joins TRBV3-1 (or the pseudogene TRBV3-2) to TRBJ2-5; D is perhaps TRBD2 (5 bases). The CDR3 covers 13 residues. Between the trimmed V and J ends, which lost 4 bases and 5 bases, there was a span of 11 bases. The germline V gene has CDR1 LGHDT and CDR2 YNNKEL (reference sequence). The CDR3 loop reads CASSPGRVETQYF. The CDR3 DNA reads as TGTGCCAGCAGCCCCGGGCGGGTGGAGACCCAGTACTTC.

The genes are TRBV6-2 or TRBV6-3 and TRBJ1-2; 9 bases fit TRBD1. From germline, CDR1 is MNHEY and CDR2 SVGEGT. V was clipped by 6 bases and J by 3 bases; unmatched bases: 8. The CDR3 consists of 15 residues. The CDR3 DNA sequence: TGTGCCAGCAGCCACCCTCGACAGGGGGACTATGGCTACACCTTC. This sequence encodes CASSHPRQGDYGYTF.

V and J are TRBV6-6 and TRBJ1-1, with D maybe TRBD1 (6 bases). The CDR3 spans 14 residues. The germline V gene encodes CDR1 MNHNY and CDR2 SVGAGI (reference sequence). V dropped 2 bases and J dropped 5 bases, with 12 bases sitting between them. CDR3 loop: CASSYGGAGTEAFF. The CDR3 DNA reads as TGTGCCAGCAGTTACGGGGGGGCAGGGACTGAAGCTTTCTTT.

CDR3 protein: CASSPSLGVGDYGYTF. The CDR3 DNA reads as TGTGCCAGCAGCCCGAGTCTGGGTGTAGGGGACTATGGCTACACCTTC. The chain has TRBV9 and TRBJ1-2, with a weak D call TRBD1 (5 bases). Trimming took off 4 bases at V and 3 bases at J, with 19 bases between the two ends. The CDR3 has 16 residues. CDR1 SGDLS and CDR2 YYNGEE come from the germline V gene.

V usage is TRBV12-3 or TRBV12-4 and J usage is TRBJ2-1; D is unclear. The CDR3 loop spans 11 amino acids. With 7 bases removed from V and 8 bases from J, the gap between germline ends came to 9 bases. CDR3 sequence: CASIKAHEQFF. The CDR3 nucleotides are TGTGCCAGCATCAAAGCCCATGAGCAGTTCTTC.

This chain joins TRBV4-1 and TRBJ2-1, with 7 bases matching TRBD2. V shed 1 base, J shed 3 bases, and the junction held 9 bases outside the gene matches. Germline lookup yields CDR1 MGHRA and CDR2 YSYEKL. The CDR3 has 17 amino acids. In DNA, the CDR3 is TGCGCCAGCAGCCAAGTACCCGGTTGGGGGGGCTACAATGAGCAGTTCTTC. Translating it yields CASSQVPGWGGYNEQFF.

V is TRBV7-2 and J is TRBJ1-3; 9 bases agree with TRBD1. Per the germline V gene, CDR1 is SGHTA and CDR2 is FQGNSA. After removal of 6 bases from V and 0 bases from J, the junction contained 6 bases not matched to a gene. This CDR3 spans 16 amino acids. This CDR3 is CASRQGATYSGNTIYF. Here the CDR3 DNA reads TGTGCCAGCAGACAGGGGGCCACTTACTCTGGAAACACCATATATTTT.

The genes are TRBV5-1 and TRBJ1-2, with 11 bases identical to TRBD1. From germline, CDR1 is SGHRS and CDR2 YFSETQ. V lost 2 bases, J lost 5 bases, and 5 bases stayed unmatched. The CDR3 extends over 15 amino acids. The DNA of the CDR3 is TGCGCCAGCAGCTTACGGACAGGGGGCGGATATGGCTACACCTTC. Translating gives CASSLRTGGGYGYTF.

This sequence joins TRBV5-4 and TRBJ2-7; maybe TRBD1 (5 bases). CDR1 SGHNT and CDR2 YYREEE come from the germline V gene (reference sequence). V lost 4 bases and J 0 bases, leaving 17 bases between the germline ends. The CDR3 consists of 16 residues. In DNA form, the CDR3 reads TGTGCCAGCAGCCCGATGGGGCTTCAGACCTCCTACGAGCAGTACTTC. It specifies CASSPMGLQTSYEQYF.

CDR3 loop: CASSLRRDRDSYGYTF. The DNA of the CDR3 is TGTGCCAGCAGCCTTAGGAGAGACAGGGACAGCTATGGCTACACCTTC. The chain is built from TRBV11-2 and TRBJ1-2; TRBD1 matches 7 bases. CDR3 length: 16 residues. In germline, CDR1 is SGHAT, CDR2 FQNNGV. J was trimmed by 4 bases and V by 5 bases; bases with no gene match: 13.

J is TRBJ2-1 and V is TRBV21-1; no DNA check was done on the table's D call, TRBD1. TRBV21-1 is a known pseudogene. The CDR3 spans 13 residues. CDR3 bases: TGTGCCAGCCATTCCCAGTGGTACAATGAGCAGTTCTTC. Encoded protein: CASHSQWYNEQFF.

The J gene is TRBJ2-3, the V gene TRBV6-2 or TRBV6-3; TRBD2 matches 16 bases. The CDR3 runs 21 residues. The germline CDR1 and CDR2 sequences are MNHEY and SVGEGT. Trimming at V came to 0 bases and at J to 1 base, leaving 10 bases not matched to a gene. The CDR3 region is CASSYSQAMGLAGGGTDTQYF. The DNA for the CDR3 is TGTGCCAGCAGTTACTCCCAAGCCATGGGACTAGCGGGAGGGGGCACAGATACGCAGTATTTT.

This clone has only a few counts. The CDR3 nucleotides are TGTGCCAGCAGTCTGTCCGGGACTAGCGATGAGCAGTTCTTC. It specifies CASSLSGTSDEQFF. This chain connects TRBV27 to TRBJ2-1; 10 positions match TRBD2. V shed 5 bases, J shed 8 bases, and the junction held 6 bases outside the gene matches. There are 14 residues in the CDR3. CDR1 is MNHEY and CDR2 is SMNVEV in the germline V gene (reference sequence).

CDR3 in DNA: TGTGCCAGCAGTTACTGGGGCAGGGCGAACACTGAAGCTTTCTTT. Protein sequence: CASSYWGRANTEAFF. This rearrangement joins TRBV6-2 or TRBV6-3 to TRBJ1-1, with D tentatively TRBD1 (5 bases). The germline V and J ends were trimmed by 1 base and 1 base, with 10 bases remaining between them. This CDR3 spans 15 amino acids. The germline gives CDR1 MNHEY, CDR2 SVGEGT.

CDR3 amino acids: CASSLRGSHNYGYTF. The CDR3 nucleotides are TGTGCCAGCAGCTTAAGAGGATCCCATAACTATGGCTACACCTTC. The chain couples TRBV11-1 to TRBJ1-2, with unresolved D. Germline V gene lookup returns CDR1 SGHAT and CDR2 FQDESV (reference sequence). The CDR3 loop spans 15 amino acids. V lost 2 bases, J lost 1 base, and 11 bases lay in between.